The present T cell receptor (beta chain) was sequenced within a study of long-term antiretroviral therapy in people with HIV. Study-level findings and limits: The clones with expansion before ART were dominant in the repertoire at all time points. In the period from about 2003 to 2018, blood was collected, possibly under older ART regimens.

Sequencing relied on immunoSEQ assay v3.0, run at survey level. Libraries were prepared by immunoSEQ multiplex PCR; TCRdb keeps only in-frame clonotypes and omits some of them. The table records tens of thousands of clones, 70% to 85% of them present only once. For this clone: Its antigen is unknown.

This CDR3 spans 21 amino acids. Germline V gene lookup returns CDR1 LNHDA and CDR2 SQIVND (reference sequence). J gave up 4 bases and V 3 bases, and 19 bases lay outside the gene matches. Per donor, at least one pre-ART and at least two post-ART PBMC samples were obtained. Until DNA extraction, the samples held between about 1-10 million cryopreserved PBMC. The clonotype comes from a man aged 40-49 years with HIV. The chain employs TRBV19 and TRBJ2-2; 11 nucleotides match TRBD2. This sample comprised unsorted PBMCs, obtained 3 years after starting antiretroviral therapy. The CDR3 DNA reads TGTGCCAGTAGTATCGGGGCGACTAGCGGGACGCCTGCGCTAGGCACCGGGGAGCTGTTTTTT. Translated: CASSIGATSGTPALGTGELFF.